A single sample gave rise to the 12 T cell receptor beta chains below, sequenced in a study of CD8 T cells in Susac syndrome (dated by TCRdb to between 2017 and 2020). Libraries were built with the immunoSEQ multiplex PCR assay. RNA was extracted using the RNeasy kit, and roughly 0.5 to 1 ug of the RNA was reverse transcribed with random hexamers. TCRdb's own reprocessing of the public reads used fastp at Q25 and MiXCR and kept productive beta chains. Rows are combined by CDR3 protein, so each entry shows the most common genes and DNA. This sample comprises a few hundred thousand distinct CDR3 sequences, about 94% of them detected only once. The top ten clonotypes cover roughly 0.13% of the sample. The specimen was CD8+ T cells from PBMCs. The receptors come from a human donor with multiple sclerosis.

This clonotype has just a few counts. This chain joins TRBV18 and TRBJ2-7; TRBD1 aligns across 9 bases. Germline values: CDR1 KGHSH, CDR2 LQKENI. This CDR3 has 14 amino acids. V lost 2 bases to trimming and J lost 6 bases; unmatched junction nucleotides: 5. This chain's CDR3 is CASSPGTGFGEQYF. The CDR3 DNA follows: TGTGCCAGCTCACCAGGGACAGGGTTTGGCGAGCAGTACTTC.

The chain carries TRBV2 and TRBJ2-3; D is possibly TRBD1 or TRBD2 (5 bases each). V lost 10 bases to trimming and J lost 6 bases, with 20 bases between them. This CDR3 is 14 amino acids long. CDR1 SNHLY and CDR2 FYNNEI come from the germline V gene. The CDR3 sequence: CANLRERASDTQYF. CDR3 nucleotide sequence: TGTGCCAACCTCAGGGAGAGGGCTTCTGATACGCAGTATTTT.

The chain combines TRBV7-9 with TRBJ2-1; no definite D call. The CDR3 consists of 15 residues. From germline, CDR1 is SEHNR and CDR2 FQNEAQ (reference sequence). The V end lost 7 bases, the J end lost 3 bases, and 16 bases lay between the germline ends. The CDR3 reads CASTLGAYNYNEQFF. Written as DNA, the CDR3 is TGTGCCAGCACCCTGGGTGCCTACAACTACAATGAGCAGTTCTTC.

This rearrangement joins TRBV19 to TRBJ2-7; tentative D call: TRBD2 (6 bases). Germline V gives CDR1 LNHDA, CDR2 SQIVND (reference sequence). Deletions cut 5 bases from V and 3 bases from J, with 14 bases between. The CDR3 loop spans 14 amino acids. CDR3 amino acids: CASSFGTAVYEQYF. DNA for the CDR3: TGTGCCAGTAGTTTCGGGACTGCAGTCTACGAGCAGTACTTC.

The chain couples TRBV6-5 to TRBJ2-3; 9 bases are a match to TRBD2. This CDR3 spans 15 amino acids. The V and J ends lost 2 bases and 4 bases, in that order; junction bases with no gene match: 4. Looked up from germline, CDR1 is MNHEY and CDR2 is SVGAGI. CDR3 sequence: CASSYRASGADTQYF. The CDR3 DNA sequence: TGTGCCAGCAGTTACCGGGCTAGCGGGGCAGATACGCAGTATTTT.

The J gene is TRBJ2-5, the V gene TRBV20-1; D is unresolved. The V gene's germline CDR1 is DFQATT and CDR2 SNEGSKA (reference sequence). Trimming pared 3 bases from V and 3 bases from J, leaving 11 bases between. The CDR3 runs to 13 residues. The CDR3 bases are TGCAGTGCTAGTCCCATGGCGGAAGAGACCCAGTACTTC. Translated, it gives CSASPMAEETQYF.

The chain joins TRBV7-9 to TRBJ2-2; D is unclear. V gave up 1 base and J gave up 10 bases, with 10 bases separating them. This CDR3 comprises 13 residues. CDR1 is SEHNR, CDR2 FQNEAQ, per germline (reference sequence). The CDR3 nucleotides read TGTGCCAGCAGCTTAGGGCCCAGAATGGAGCTGTTTTTT. Protein sequence: CASSLGPRMELFF.

The chain is built from TRBV20-1 and TRBJ2-7, with D hard to call. V gave up 1 base and J gave up 0 bases, with 4 bases separating them. The CDR3 extends over 12 amino acids. Per the germline V gene, CDR1 is DFQATT and CDR2 is SNEGSKA (reference sequence). CDR3 loop: CSARVRSYEQYF. The DNA of the CDR3 is TGCAGTGCTAGAGTCCGCTCCTACGAGCAGTACTTC.

This clonotype was seen a single time. This chain links TRBV3-1 with TRBJ1-1, with 12 bases lining up with TRBD1. The CDR3 runs 18 residues. The ends lost 0 bases at V and 5 bases at J; junction bases unmatched: 10. CDR1 is LGHDT and CDR2 is YNNKEL in the germline V gene (reference sequence). The CDR3 bases are TGTGCCAGCAGCCAAGAATCGGGACAGGGGGCTCCGGGGACTGAAGCTTTCTTT. Amino acid sequence: CASSQESGQGAPGTEAFF.

V and J are TRBV4-1 and TRBJ1-1; D may be TRBD1 (5 bases). Trimming pared 6 bases from V and 5 bases from J, leaving 16 bases between. Germline V lookup: CDR1 MGHRA, CDR2 YSYEKL. This CDR3 comprises 14 residues. The CDR3 spells CASRTQVRVTEAFF. The CDR3 DNA reads TGCGCCAGCAGGACACAGGTACGAGTAACTGAAGCTTTCTTT.

This clonotype appeared once. V is TRBV29-1 and J is TRBJ1-2, with D perhaps TRBD1 (5 bases). V was shortened by 0 bases and J by 1 base, with 12 bases between the two germline ends. This CDR3 has 15 residues. Germline assignment: CDR1 SQVTM and CDR2 ANQGSEA. As DNA, the CDR3 is TGCAGCGTTGAAGATTCTAGGGGATATAACTATGGCTACACCTTC. Translating it yields CSVEDSRGYNYGYTF.

The gene calls are TRBV10-2 and TRBJ1-4; D possibly corresponds to TRBD1 (5 bases). V shed 3 bases and J shed 7 bases, with 18 bases lying between them. CDR1 is WSHSY, CDR2 SAAADI, per germline. This CDR3 spans 16 amino acids. This CDR3 reads CASSEMAGGRGEKLFF. The CDR3 nucleotides are TGCGCCAGCAGTGAAATGGCGGGGGGTCGAGGTGAAAAACTGTTTTTT.